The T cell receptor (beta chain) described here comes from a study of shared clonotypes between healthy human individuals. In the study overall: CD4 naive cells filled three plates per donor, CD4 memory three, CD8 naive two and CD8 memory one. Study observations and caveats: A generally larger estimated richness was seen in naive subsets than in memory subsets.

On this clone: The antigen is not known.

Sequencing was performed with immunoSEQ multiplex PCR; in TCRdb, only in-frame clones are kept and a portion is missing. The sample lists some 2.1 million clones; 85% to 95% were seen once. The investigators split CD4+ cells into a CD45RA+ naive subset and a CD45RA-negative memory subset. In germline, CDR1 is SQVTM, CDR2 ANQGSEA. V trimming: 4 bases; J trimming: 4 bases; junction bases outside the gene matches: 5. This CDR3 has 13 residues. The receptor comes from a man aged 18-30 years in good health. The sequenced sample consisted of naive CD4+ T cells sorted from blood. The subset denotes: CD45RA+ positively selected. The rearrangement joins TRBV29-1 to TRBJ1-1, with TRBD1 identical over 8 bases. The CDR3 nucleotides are TGCAGCGTTGGGAGGGGACAGGTCACTGAAGCTTTCTTT. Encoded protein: CSVGRGQVTEAFF.